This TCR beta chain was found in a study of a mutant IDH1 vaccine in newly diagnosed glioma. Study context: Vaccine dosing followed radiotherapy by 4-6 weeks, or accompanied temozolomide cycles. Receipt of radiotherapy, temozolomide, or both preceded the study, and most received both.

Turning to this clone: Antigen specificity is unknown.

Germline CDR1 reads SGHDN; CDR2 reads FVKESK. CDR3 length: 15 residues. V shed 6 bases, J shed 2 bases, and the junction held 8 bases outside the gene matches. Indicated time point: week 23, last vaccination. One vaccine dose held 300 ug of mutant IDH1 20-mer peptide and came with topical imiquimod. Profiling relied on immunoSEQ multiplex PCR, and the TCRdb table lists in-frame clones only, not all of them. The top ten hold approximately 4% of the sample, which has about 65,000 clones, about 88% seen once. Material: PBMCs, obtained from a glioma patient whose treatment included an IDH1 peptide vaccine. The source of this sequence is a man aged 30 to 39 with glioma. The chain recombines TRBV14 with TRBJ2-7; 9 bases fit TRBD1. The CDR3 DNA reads TGTGCCAGCAGATCAACCGGGACAGGGACCTACGAGCAGTACTTC. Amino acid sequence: CASRSTGTGTYEQYF.